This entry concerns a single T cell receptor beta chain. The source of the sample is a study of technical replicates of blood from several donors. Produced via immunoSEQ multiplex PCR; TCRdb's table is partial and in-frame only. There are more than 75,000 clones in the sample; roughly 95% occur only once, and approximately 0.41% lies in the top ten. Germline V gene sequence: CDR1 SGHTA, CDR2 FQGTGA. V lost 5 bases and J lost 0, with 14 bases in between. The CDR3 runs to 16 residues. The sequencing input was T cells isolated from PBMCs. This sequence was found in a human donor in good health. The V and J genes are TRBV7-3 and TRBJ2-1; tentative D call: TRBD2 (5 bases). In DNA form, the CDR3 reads TGTGCCAGCAGCAAACAAGGACTGGCCTCCTACAATGAGCAGTTCTTC. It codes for CASSKQGLASYNEQFF.